The rows below give T cell receptor beta chains drawn from one sample of a study of PD-1 blockade in classical Hodgkin lymphoma. TCRdb keeps only in-frame clones here, not all; method: immunoSEQ multiplex PCR. The data contain some 33,000 clones, under 75% of them singletons. Sequencing used peripheral blood mononuclear cells (PBMCs), obtained before the fourth cycle of nivolumab. The receptors were sampled from a human donor with classical Hodgkin lymphoma. Each CDR3 is given with its conserved first and last residue. The D gene is left open where the match is weak. Clone size is stated in some rows and not others, as once, few, many or a class when expanded.

v_call	j_call	d_call	clone_size	cdr3_nt	cdr3_aa
TRBV10-3	TRBJ2-3	.	.	TGTGCCATCAGCCGACAGAGCACAGATACGCAGTATTTT	CAISRQSTDTQYF
TRBV7-2	TRBJ2-7	.	.	TGTGCCAGCAGCCCCCGGGGTTTCTACGAGCAGTACTTC	CASSPRGFYEQYF
TRBV9	TRBJ1-4	.	.	TGTGCCAGCAGCCCGAGCGAAGGATCCGGTCGGGAAAAACTGTTTTTT	CASSPSEGSGREKLFF
TRBV4-1	TRBJ2-7	.	few	TGCGCCAGCAGCCAAGCTCCCCAGAGCTCCTACGAGCAGTACTTC	CASSQAPQSSYEQYF
TRBV28	TRBJ2-7	TRBD1	once	TGTGCCAGCAGTCCTTTTTCCGGGACAGGGCACACCTACGAGCAGTACTTC	CASSPFSGTGHTYEQYF
TRBV7-9	TRBJ1-5	.	.	TGTGCCAGCACCCAAGGGGGGTCCGGGCAGCCCCAGCATTTT	CASTQGGSGQPQHF
TRBV27	TRBJ2-3	.	.	TGTGCCAGCAGTTTATCCGGGGTGGATACGCAGTATTTT	CASSLSGVDTQYF
TRBV27	TRBJ2-7	TRBD1	.	TGTGCCAGCAGTTTGTTCTTCATTACAGGGGACGAGCAGTACTTC	CASSLFFITGDEQYF
TRBV4-2	TRBJ2-7	.	few	TGTGCCAGCAGCCAAGATCCTACAGAACATTCCTACGAGCAGTACTTC	CASSQDPTEHSYEQYF
TRBV9	TRBJ2-7	TRBD2	.	TGTGCCAGCAGCGTAGGCGCGGGAGTCAGCGAGCAGTACTTC	CASSVGAGVSEQYF
TRBV27	TRBJ2-7	.	.	TGTGCCAGCAGTTTATCCGCCCTTAGCGAGCAGTACTTC	CASSLSALSEQYF
TRBV7-2	TRBJ2-7	.	.	TGTGCCAGCAGCCAGGAGCGGGCCCCCTCCTACGAGCAGTACTTC	CASSQERAPSYEQYF
TRBV6-6	TRBJ1-4	TRBD1	.	TGTGCCAGCAGCCGGGACAGAAAAAATGAAAAACTGTTTTTT	CASSRDRKNEKLFF
TRBV14	TRBJ2-1	TRBD2	once	TGTGCCAGCAAGGCTAGCGGGAACATAAATGAGCAGTTCTTC	CASKASGNINEQFF
TRBV4-2	TRBJ2-2	.	.	TGTGCCAGCAGCCAAGATCCGCAGGGGCTGGGCGGGGAGCTGTTTTTT	CASSQDPQGLGGELFF
TRBV30	TRBJ1-2	.	.	TGTGCCTGGAGTGTAGGGTTGGAAGGGGGGAATGGCTACACCTTC	CAWSVGLEGGNGYTF
TRBV9	TRBJ2-3	.	few	TGTGCCAGCAGCGTAGCGGGGGCCCCAGATACGCAGTATTTT	CASSVAGAPDTQYF
TRBV7-9	TRBJ2-6	.	.	TGTGCCAGCAGCTTAGCCAGGAGCTCTGGGGCCAACGTCCTGACTTTC	CASSLARSSGANVLTF
TRBV5-6	TRBJ2-5	.	.	TGTGCCAGCAGCTTGGCCCGGCGGGAGACCCAGTACTTC	CASSLARRETQYF
TRBV28	TRBJ1-1	.	.	TGTGCCAGCAGTGCCCCCCGGGACTTGCGTCTCACTGAAGCTTTCTTT	CASSAPRDLRLTEAFF
TRBV6-6	TRBJ1-5	.	.	TGTGCCAGCAGTTACGGGGACGCCAATCAGCCCCAGCATTTT	CASSYGDANQPQHF
TRBV27	TRBJ1-1	.	.	TGTGCCAGCAAGCCCTTCGGACCGAACACTGAAGCTTTCTTT	CASKPFGPNTEAFF
TRBV27	TRBJ1-1	.	.	TGTGCCAGCAACAGAAAGGCGAGCCCGATGAACACTGAAGCTTTCTTT	CASNRKASPMNTEAFF
TRBV19	TRBJ1-1	TRBD1	.	TGTGCCAGTAGTTCTTTCCAAGGACAGGGGAACACTGAAGCTTTCTTT	CASSSFQGQGNTEAFF
TRBV5-1	TRBJ2-1	.	.	TGCGCCAGCAGCCCGGGACCGGAGCAGTTCTTC	CASSPGPEQFF
TRBV28	TRBJ2-5	TRBD1	.	TGTGCCAGCAGTGCCCTCCAGGGGGCCCGGTTTTATGAGACCCAGTACTTC	CASSALQGARFYETQYF
TRBV18	TRBJ2-7	TRBD2	few	TGTGCCAGCTCAGAATGGGGACTAGCGAACTACGAGCAGTACTTC	CASSEWGLANYEQYF
TRBV18	TRBJ2-7	.	.	TGTGCCAGCTCCGCGCCGGGGGACCCCTACGAGCAGTACTTC	CASSAPGDPYEQYF
TRBV27	TRBJ1-2	TRBD1	few	TGTGCCAGCAGTTTACCGGGACAGGCTCGCGACGGCTACACCTTC	CASSLPGQARDGYTF
TRBV9	TRBJ2-5	.	.	TGTGCCAGCAGCGTAGCTACTGGGGGTTTAGAGACCCAGTACTTC	CASSVATGGLETQYF
TRBV27	TRBJ2-7	.	.	TGTGCCAGCAGTTTATCCTACGAGCAGTACTTC	CASSLSYEQYF
TRBV30	TRBJ2-2	.	.	TGTGCCTGGAGTGTACAACCCCGGGGAGCCGGGGAGCTGTTTTTT	CAWSVQPRGAGELFF
TRBV9	TRBJ2-7	.	.	TGTGCCAGCAGCGTAGGGGGTTACGAGCAGTACTTC	CASSVGGYEQYF
TRBV28	TRBJ2-1	TRBD2	few	TGTGCCAGCAGTCCAATCACTAGCGGGGAAGACAATGAGCAGTTCTTC	CASSPITSGEDNEQFF
TRBV30	TRBJ1-4	.	few	TGTGCCTGGAAGGAAAGGGGGAAACTGTTTTTT	CAWKERGKLFF
TRBV30	TRBJ2-7	.	.	TGTGCCTGGAGTGTAACGGGGAACGGGTACGAGCAGTACTTC	CAWSVTGNGYEQYF
TRBV19	TRBJ1-2	TRBD1	.	TGTGCCAGTAGTCCCGGACAGGGGGACTATGGCTACACCTTC	CASSPGQGDYGYTF
TRBV27	TRBJ2-3	TRBD1	few	TGTGCCAGCAGTTCTCCGGGACAGGGGGGAGATACGCAGTATTTT	CASSSPGQGGDTQYF
TRBV11-2	TRBJ2-3	TRBD2	.	TGTGCCAGCAGCCGGGAGGGGGAGATCTTTTCAGATACGCAGTATTTT	CASSREGEIFSDTQYF
TRBV30	TRBJ2-7	.	.	TGTGCCTGGAGTACACCCTGGGAATCCCACGAGCAGTACTTC	CAWSTPWESHEQYF
TRBV27	TRBJ1-2	.	few	TGTGCCAGCAGTGGCGGGGGAGGGGATGGCTACACCTTC	CASSGGGGDGYTF
TRBV9	TRBJ2-2	.	.	TGTGCCAGCAGCGTAGAACGGTCCACCGGGGAGCTGTTTTTT	CASSVERSTGELFF
TRBV10-3	TRBJ2-1	.	.	TGTGCCATCAGTGAGTCGGCCGGGGGCCGTCATAATGAGCAGTTCTTC	CAISESAGGRHNEQFF
TRBV27	TRBJ1-3	TRBD1	.	TGTGCCAGCAGTACCTCATTCCCGTGGACAGGGACTGGAAACACCATATATTTT	CASSTSFPWTGTGNTIYF
TRBV7-9	TRBJ2-5	.	.	TGTGCCAGCAGCTCGCACACAGGGAGGATGGAGACCCAGTACTTC	CASSSHTGRMETQYF
TRBV7-9	TRBJ1-2	.	.	TGTGCCAGCAGCTTAGAGTCGCCGCATATTTATGGCTACACCTTC	CASSLESPHIYGYTF
TRBV6-5	TRBJ2-1	TRBD1	.	TGTGCCAGCAGTCTAGTCACAGGGGGCTACAATGAGCAGTTCTTC	CASSLVTGGYNEQFF
TRBV19	TRBJ2-2	.	.	TGTGCCAGTAGTATCCAAGACAGCGGGGAGCTGTTTTTT	CASSIQDSGELFF
TRBV7-3	TRBJ2-1	.	.	TGTGCCAGCAGCTTATGGCAGGTATCGTACAATGAGCAGTTCTTC	CASSLWQVSYNEQFF
TRBV5-1	TRBJ1-2	TRBD1	.	TGCGCCAGCACCCTGGGTGGGACAGGCTATGGCTACACCTTC	CASTLGGTGYGYTF
TRBV9	TRBJ2-1	.	.	TGTGCCAGCAGCGTAGGGGGGGCTTATGAGCAGTTCTTC	CASSVGGAYEQFF
TRBV4-1	TRBJ1-2	TRBD1	once	TGCGCCAGCAGCCAAGATCAGGGGGTCGACTATGGCTACACCTTC	CASSQDQGVDYGYTF
TRBV14	TRBJ1-4	TRBD1	.	TGTGCCAGCAGCCAAGTTGGGACAGGGAATGAAAAACTGTTTTTT	CASSQVGTGNEKLFF